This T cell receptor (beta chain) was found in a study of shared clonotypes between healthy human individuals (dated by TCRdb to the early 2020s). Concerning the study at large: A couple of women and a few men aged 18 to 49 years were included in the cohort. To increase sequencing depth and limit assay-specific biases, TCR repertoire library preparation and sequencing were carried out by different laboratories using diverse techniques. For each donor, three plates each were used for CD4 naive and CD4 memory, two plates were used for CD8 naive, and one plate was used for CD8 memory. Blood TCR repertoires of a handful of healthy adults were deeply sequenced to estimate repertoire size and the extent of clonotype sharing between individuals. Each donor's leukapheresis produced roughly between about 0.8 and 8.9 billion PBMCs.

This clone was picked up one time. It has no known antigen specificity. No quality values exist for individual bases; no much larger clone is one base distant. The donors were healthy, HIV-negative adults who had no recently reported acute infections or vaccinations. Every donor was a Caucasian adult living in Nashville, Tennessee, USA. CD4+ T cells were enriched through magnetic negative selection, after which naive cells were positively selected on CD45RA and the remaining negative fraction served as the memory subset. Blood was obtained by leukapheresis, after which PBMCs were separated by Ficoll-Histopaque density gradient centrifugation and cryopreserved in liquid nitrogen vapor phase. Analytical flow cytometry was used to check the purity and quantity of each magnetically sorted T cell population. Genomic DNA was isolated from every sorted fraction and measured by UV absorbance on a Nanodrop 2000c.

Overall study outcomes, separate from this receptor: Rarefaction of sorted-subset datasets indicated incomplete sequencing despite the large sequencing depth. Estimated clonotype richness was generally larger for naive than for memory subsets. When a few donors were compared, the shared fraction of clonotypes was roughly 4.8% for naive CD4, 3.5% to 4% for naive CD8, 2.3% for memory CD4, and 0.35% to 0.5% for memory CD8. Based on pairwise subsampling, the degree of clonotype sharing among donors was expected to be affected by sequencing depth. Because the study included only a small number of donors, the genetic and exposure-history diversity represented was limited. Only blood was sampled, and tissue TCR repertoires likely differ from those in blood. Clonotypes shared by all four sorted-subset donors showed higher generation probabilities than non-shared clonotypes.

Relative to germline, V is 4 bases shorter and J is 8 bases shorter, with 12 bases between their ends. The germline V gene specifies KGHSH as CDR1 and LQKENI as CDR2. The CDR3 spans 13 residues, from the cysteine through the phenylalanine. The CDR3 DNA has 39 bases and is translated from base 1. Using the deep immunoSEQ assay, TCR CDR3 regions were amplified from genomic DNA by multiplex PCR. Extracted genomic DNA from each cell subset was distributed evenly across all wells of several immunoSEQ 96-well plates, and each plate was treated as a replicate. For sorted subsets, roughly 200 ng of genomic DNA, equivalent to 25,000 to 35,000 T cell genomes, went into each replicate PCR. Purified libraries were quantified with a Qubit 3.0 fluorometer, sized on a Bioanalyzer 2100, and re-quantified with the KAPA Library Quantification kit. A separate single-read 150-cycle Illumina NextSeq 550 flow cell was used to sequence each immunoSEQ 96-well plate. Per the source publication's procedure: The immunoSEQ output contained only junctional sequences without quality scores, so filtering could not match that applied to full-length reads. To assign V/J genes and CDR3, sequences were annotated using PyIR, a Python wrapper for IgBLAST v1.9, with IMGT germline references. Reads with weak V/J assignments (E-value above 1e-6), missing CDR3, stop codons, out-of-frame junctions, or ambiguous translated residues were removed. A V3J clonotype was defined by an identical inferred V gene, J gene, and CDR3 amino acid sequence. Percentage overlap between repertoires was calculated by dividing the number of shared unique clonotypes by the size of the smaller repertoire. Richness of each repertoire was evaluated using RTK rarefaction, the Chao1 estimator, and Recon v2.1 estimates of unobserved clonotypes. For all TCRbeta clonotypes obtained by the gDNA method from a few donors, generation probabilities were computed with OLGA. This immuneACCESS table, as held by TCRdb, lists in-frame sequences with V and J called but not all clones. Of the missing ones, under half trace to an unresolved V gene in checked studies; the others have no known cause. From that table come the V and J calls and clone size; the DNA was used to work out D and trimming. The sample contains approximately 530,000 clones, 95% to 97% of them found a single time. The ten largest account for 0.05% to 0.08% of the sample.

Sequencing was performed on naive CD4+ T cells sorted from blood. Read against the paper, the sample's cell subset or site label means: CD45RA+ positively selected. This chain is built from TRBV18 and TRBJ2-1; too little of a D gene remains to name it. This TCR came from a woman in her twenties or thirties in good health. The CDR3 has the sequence CASSLVGLDEQFF. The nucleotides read TGTGCCAGCTCACTGGTAGGGTTGGATGAGCAGTTCTTC.